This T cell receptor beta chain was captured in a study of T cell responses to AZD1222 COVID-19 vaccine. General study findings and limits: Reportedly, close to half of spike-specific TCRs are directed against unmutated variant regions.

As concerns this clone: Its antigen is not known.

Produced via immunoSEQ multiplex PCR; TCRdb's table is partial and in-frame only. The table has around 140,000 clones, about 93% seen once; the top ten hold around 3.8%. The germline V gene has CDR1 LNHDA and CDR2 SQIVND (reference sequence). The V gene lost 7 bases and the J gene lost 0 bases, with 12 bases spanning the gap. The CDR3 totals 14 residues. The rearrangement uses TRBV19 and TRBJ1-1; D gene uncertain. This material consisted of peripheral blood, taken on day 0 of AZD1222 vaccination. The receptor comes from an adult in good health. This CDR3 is CASTLGIMNTEAFF. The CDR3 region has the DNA TGTGCCAGTACTCTAGGGATCATGAACACTGAAGCTTTCTTT.